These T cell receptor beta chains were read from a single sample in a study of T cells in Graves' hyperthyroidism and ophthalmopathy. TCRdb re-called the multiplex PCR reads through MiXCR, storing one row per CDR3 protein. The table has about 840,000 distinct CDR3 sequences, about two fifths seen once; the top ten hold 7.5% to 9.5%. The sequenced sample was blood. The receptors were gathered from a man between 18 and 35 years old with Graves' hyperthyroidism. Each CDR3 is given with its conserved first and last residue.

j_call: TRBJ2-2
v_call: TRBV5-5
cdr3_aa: CASYHYASNTGELFF

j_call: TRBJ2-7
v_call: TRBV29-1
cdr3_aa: CSVRRPDSGEQYF

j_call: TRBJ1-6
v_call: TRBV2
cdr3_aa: CASSEQGPGSPLHF

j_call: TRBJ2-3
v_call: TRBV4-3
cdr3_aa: CASSQVMYHTQYF

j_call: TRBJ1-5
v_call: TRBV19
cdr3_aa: CASLDRGSNQPQHF

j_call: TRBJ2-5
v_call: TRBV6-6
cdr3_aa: CASSYSKMETQYF

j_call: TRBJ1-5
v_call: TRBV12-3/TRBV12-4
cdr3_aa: CASSLLAGGQPQHF

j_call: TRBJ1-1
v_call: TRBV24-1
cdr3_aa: CATSDDGQGASRAFF

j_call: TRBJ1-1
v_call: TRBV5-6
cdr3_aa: CASSLVYRNEAFF

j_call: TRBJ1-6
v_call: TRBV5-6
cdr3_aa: CAWSPWTAYSPLHF

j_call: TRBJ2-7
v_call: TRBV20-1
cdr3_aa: CSARDLTSYEQYF

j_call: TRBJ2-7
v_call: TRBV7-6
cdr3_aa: CASSLVGGSLGEQYF

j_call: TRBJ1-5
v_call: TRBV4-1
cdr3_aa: CASSAALHQPQHF

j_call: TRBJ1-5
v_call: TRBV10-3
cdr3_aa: CAISEGEGGYQPQHF

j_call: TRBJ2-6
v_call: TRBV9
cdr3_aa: CASRGIGTEAF

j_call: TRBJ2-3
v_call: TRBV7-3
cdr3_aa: CASSLGEEYF

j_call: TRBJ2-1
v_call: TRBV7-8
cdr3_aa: CASSPSADYNEQFF

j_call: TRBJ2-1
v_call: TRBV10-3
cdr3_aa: CAISQGNEQFF

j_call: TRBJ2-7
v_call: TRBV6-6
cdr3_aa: CASSYSIAVSGEQYF

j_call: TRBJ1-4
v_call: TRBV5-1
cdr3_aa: CASSFHGANEKLFF

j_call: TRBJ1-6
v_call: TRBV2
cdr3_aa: CASTPTSSPLHF

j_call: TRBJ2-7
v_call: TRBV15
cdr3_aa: CATSGGLATYEQYF

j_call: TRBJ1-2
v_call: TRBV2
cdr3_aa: CASMIGGVIANYGYTF

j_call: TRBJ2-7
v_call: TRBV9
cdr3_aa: CASSGSGEQYF

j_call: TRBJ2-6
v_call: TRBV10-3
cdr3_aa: CATSDGGTGSSGANVLTF

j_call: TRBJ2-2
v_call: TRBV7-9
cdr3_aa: CASSSQGAYTGELFF

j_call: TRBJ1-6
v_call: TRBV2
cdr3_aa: CAISPGTGGPLHF

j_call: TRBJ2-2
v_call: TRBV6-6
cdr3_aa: CAIGGRNTGELFF

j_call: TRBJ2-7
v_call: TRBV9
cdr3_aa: CASPPALGGRYEQYF

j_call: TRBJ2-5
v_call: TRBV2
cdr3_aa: CASSDRLVKETQYF

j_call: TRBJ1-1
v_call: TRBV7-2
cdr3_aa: CASSLKGVTEAFF

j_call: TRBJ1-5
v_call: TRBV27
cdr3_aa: CASSFTGSGQPQHF

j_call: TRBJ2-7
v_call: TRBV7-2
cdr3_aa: CASSSGLSLYEQYF